This is a list of T cell receptor beta chains from one sample in a study of blood T cell repertoires in COVID-19. Assay used: immunoSEQ multiplex PCR; TCRdb lists only in-frame clones, some missing. Found here are roughly 46,000 clones, 70% to 90% of them singletons; the top ten hold about a sixth. Sequencing used peripheral blood. Every receptor here comes from a human donor in a cohort sampled during active COVID-19. The donor label of this sample is uncertain. The CDR3 runs from the conserved cysteine through the conserved F or W. Each record gives: V gene, CDR3 protein.

V: TRBV5-1
CDR3: CASSPGQNNNEQFF

V: TRBV6-5
CDR3: CAIRGGSSGANVLTF

V: TRBV5-8
CDR3: CASSLAGLDEQYF

V: TRBV11-3
CDR3: CASRAYCPSGGNQPQHF

V: TRBV6-2/TRBV6-3
CDR3: CASSPTSTGSYEQYF

V: TRBV19
CDR3: CASSADRSENQPQHF

V: TRBV10-3
CDR3: CAISPGQSSYEQYF

V: TRBV27
CDR3: CASSPGQGLYWNNSPLHF

V: TRBV5-1
CDR3: CASSLSGDYGYTF

V: TRBV6-5
CDR3: CASSFRGEQYF

V: TRBV2
CDR3: CASSESFGQGWQPQHF

V: TRBV9
CDR3: CASSVGQGQQETQYF

V: TRBV5-6
CDR3: CASSLAGGDRLPTDTQYF

V: TRBV2
CDR3: CASTPSGGSNEQFF

V: TRBV7-9
CDR3: CASSEGLALETQYF

V: TRBV3-1/TRBV3-2
CDR3: CASGGREEEKLFF

V: TRBV5-1
CDR3: CASSLWRRADEQYF

V: TRBV28
CDR3: CASTESTSGVVDEQFF

V: TRBV6-5
CDR3: CASRSGKETQYF

V: TRBV12-5
CDR3: CASGLVRDRVKANYGYTF

V: TRBV6-5
CDR3: CASSIQGTYEQYF

V: TRBV5-4
CDR3: CASSTGQGNTIYF

V: TRBV30
CDR3: CAWSGGQTYYEQYF

V: TRBV12-3/TRBV12-4
CDR3: CASSSGHSYEQYF

V: TRBV3-1/TRBV3-2
CDR3: CASSYGTSQETQYF

V: TRBV6-5
CDR3: CASRQGAHEQYF

V: TRBV12-3/TRBV12-4
CDR3: CASSLATGEQYF

V: TRBV4-3
CDR3: CASSQEEQVYYGYTF

V: TRBV6-5
CDR3: CASQEMTALNEKLFF

V: TRBV7-6
CDR3: CASSFGQGGTNEKLFF

V: TRBV7-2
CDR3: CASREGVFTEAFF